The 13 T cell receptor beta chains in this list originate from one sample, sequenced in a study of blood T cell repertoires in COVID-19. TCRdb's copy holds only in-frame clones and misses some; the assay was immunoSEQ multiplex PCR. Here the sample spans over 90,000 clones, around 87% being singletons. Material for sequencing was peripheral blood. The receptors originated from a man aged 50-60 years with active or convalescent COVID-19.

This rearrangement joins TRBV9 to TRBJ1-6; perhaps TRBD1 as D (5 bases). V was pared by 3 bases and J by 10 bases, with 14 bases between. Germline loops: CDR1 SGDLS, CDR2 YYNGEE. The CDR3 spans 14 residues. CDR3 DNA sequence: TGTGCCAGCAGCGGCAGGGCTCCCGGCTCACCCCTCCACTTT. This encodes CASSGRAPGSPLHF. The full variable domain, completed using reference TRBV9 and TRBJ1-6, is DSGVTQTPKHLITATGQRVTLRCSPRSGDLSVYWYQQSLDQGLQFLIQYYNGEERAKGNILERFSAQQFPDLHSELNLSSLELGDSALYFCASSGRAPGSPLHFGNGTRLTVT.

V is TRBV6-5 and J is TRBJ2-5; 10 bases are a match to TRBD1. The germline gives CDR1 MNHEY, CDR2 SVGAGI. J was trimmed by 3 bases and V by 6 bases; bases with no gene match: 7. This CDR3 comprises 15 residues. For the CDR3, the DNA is TGTGCCAGCAGGGGTTTCGGGACAGGGGAAGAGACCCAGTACTTC. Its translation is CASRGFGTGEETQYF.

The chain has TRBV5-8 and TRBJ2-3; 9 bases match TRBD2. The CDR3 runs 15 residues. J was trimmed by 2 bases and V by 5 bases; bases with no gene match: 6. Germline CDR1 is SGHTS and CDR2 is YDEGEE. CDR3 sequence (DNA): TGTGCCAGCAGGTTAAGCGGGGGGATCACAGATACGCAGTATTTT. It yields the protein CASRLSGGITDTQYF.

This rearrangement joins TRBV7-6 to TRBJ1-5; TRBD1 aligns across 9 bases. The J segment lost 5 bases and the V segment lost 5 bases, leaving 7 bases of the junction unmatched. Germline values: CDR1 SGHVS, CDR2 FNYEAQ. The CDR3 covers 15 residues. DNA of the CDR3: TGTGCCAGCAGCATACTAGGGACAGGGCATCAGCCCCAGCATTTT. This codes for CASSILGTGHQPQHF.

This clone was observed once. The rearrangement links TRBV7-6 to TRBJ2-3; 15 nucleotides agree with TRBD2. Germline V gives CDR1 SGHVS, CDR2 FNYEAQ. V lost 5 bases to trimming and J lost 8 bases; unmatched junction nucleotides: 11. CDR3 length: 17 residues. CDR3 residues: CASSPWTSGGEGGTQYF. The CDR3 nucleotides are TGTGCCAGCAGCCCATGGACTAGCGGGGGGGAAGGGGGTACGCAGTATTTT.

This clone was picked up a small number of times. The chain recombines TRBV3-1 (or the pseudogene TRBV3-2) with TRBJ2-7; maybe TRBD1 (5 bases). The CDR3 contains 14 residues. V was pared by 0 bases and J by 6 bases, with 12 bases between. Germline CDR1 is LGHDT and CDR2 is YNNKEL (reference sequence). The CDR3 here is CASSQDLRGAEQYV. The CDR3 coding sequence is TGTGCCAGCAGCCAAGATCTTAGGGGTGCCGAGCAGTACGTC.

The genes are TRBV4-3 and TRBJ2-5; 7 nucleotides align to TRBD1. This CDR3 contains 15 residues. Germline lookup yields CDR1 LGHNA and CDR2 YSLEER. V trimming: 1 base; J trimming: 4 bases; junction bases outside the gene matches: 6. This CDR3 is CASSQVPGGRETQYF. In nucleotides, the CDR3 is TGCGCCAGCAGCCAAGTCCCAGGGGGAAGAGAGACCCAGTACTTC.

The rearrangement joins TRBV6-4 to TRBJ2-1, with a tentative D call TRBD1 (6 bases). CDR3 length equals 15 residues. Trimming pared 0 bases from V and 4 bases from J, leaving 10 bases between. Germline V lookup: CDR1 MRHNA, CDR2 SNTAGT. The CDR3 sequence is CASSDSQGLYNEQFF. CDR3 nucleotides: TGTGCCAGCAGTGACTCCCAGGGGCTATACAATGAGCAGTTCTTC.

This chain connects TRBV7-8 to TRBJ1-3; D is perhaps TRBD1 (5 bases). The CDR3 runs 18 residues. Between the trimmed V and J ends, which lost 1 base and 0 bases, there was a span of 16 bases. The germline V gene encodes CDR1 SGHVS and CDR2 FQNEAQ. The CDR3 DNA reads TGTGCCAGCAGCTTAGGCCCCAGGGACTTTAGCTCTGGAAACACCATATATTTT. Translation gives CASSLGPRDFSSGNTIYF.

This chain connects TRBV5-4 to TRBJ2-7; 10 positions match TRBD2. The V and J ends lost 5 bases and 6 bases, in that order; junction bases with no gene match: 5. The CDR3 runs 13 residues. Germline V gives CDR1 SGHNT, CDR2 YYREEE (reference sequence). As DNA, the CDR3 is TGTGCCAGCAGTGTTAGCGGGGGGTTCGAGCAGTACTTC. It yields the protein CASSVSGGFEQYF.

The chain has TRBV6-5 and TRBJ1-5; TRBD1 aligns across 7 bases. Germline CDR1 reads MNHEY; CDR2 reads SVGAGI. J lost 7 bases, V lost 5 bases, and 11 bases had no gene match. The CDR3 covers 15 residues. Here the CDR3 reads CASSLTGPLGQPQHF. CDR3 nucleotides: TGTGCCAGCAGTCTGACAGGGCCTTTGGGGCAGCCCCAGCATTTT.

CDR3 sequence: CASSLSDTGELFF. The CDR3 DNA reads TGTGCCAGCAGTTTATCCGACACCGGGGAGCTGTTTTTT. V is TRBV28 and J is TRBJ2-2; D remains ambiguous. The length of the CDR3 is 13 residues. Germline CDR1 and CDR2: MDHEN and SYDVKM. With 1 base removed from V and 3 bases from J, the gap between germline ends came to 3 bases. The full variable domain, with the rest looked up from reference TRBV28 and TRBJ2-2, is DVKVTQSSRYLVKRTGEKVFLECVQDMDHENMFWYRQDPGLGLRLIYFSYDVKMKEKGDIPEGYSVSREKKERFSLILESASTNQTSMYLCASSLSDTGELFFGEGSRLTVL.

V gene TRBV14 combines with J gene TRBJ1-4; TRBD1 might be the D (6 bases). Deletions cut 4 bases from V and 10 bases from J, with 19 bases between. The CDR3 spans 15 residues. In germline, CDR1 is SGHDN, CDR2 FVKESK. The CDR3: CASSLPGRGDGKLFF. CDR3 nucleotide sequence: TGTGCCAGCAGCCTCCCTGGCAGGGGAGACGGAAAACTGTTTTTT.